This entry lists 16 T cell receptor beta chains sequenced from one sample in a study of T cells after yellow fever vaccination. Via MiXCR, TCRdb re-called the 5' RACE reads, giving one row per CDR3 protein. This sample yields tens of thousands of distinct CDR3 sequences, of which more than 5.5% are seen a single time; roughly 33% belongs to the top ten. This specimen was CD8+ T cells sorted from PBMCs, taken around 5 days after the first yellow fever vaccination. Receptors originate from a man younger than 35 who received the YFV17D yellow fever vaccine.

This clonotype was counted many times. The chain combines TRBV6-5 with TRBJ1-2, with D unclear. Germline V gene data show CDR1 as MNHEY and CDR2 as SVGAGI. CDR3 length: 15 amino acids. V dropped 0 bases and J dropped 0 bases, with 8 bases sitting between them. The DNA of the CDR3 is TGTGCCAGCAGTTACTCGATGAAAGCTAACTATGGCTACACCTTC. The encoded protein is CASSYSMKANYGYTF.

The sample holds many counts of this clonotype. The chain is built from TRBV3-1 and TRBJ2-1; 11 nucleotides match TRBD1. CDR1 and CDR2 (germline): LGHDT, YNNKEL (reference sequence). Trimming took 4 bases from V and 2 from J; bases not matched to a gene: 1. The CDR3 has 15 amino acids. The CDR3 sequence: CASSLGQGAYNEQFF. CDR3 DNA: TGTGCCAGCAGCCTGGGACAGGGGGCCTACAATGAGCAGTTCTTC.

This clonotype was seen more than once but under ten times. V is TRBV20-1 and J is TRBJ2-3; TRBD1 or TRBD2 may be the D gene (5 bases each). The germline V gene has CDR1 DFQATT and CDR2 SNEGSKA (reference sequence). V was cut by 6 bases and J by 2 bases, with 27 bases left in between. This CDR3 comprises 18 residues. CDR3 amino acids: CSANPGPQTGTFTDTQYF. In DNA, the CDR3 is TGCAGTGCGAATCCGGGACCGCAAACGGGAACCTTCACAGATACGCAGTATTTT.

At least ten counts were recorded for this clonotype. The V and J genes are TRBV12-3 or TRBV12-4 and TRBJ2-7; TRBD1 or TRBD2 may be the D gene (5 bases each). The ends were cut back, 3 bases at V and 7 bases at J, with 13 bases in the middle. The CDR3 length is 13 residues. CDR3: CASSFAGAGEQYF. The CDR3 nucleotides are TGTGCCAGCAGTTTTGCCGGGGCAGGGGAGCAGTACTTC.

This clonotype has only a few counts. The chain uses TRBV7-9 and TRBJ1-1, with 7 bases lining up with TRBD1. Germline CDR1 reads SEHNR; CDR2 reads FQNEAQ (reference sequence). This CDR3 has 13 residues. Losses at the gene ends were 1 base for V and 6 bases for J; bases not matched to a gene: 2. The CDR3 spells CASSLGRGPEAFF. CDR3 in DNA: TGTGCCAGCAGCTTAGGGAGGGGGCCTGAAGCTTTCTTT.

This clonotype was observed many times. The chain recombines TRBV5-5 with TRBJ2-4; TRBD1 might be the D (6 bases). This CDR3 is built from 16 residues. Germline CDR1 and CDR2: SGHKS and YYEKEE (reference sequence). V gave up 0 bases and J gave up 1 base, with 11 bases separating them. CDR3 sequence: CASSLVGGAAKNIQYF. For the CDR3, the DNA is TGTGCCAGCAGCTTGGTTGGGGGCGCGGCCAAAAACATTCAGTACTTC.

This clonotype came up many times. CDR3 sequence reads: CATRDFYEQYV. Here the CDR3 DNA reads TGTGCCACGAGGGACTTCTACGAGCAGTACGTC. The chain has TRBV10-3 and TRBJ2-7; D perhaps matches TRBD2 (6 bases). Germline V gene sequence: CDR1 ENHRY, CDR2 SYGVKD. V dropped 10 bases and J dropped 3 bases, with 10 bases sitting between them. The CDR3 contains 11 residues.

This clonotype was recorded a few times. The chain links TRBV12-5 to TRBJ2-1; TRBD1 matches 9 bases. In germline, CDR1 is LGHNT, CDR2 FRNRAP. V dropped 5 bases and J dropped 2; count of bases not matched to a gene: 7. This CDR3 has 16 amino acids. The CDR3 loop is CASGITGTGPYNEQFF. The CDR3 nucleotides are TGTGCTAGTGGTATTACCGGGACAGGGCCCTACAATGAGCAGTTCTTC.

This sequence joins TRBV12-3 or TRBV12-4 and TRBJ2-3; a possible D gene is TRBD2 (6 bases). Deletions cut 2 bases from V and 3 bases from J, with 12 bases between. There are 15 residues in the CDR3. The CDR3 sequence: CASSLLWGETDTQYF. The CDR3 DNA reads TGTGCCAGCAGTTTACTTTGGGGGGAGACAGATACGCAGTATTTT.

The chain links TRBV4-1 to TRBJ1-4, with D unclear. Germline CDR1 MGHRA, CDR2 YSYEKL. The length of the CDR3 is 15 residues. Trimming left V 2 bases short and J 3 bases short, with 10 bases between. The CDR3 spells CASSQRTSANEKLFF. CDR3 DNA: TGCGCCAGCAGCCAACGAACCTCAGCTAATGAAAAACTGTTTTTT.

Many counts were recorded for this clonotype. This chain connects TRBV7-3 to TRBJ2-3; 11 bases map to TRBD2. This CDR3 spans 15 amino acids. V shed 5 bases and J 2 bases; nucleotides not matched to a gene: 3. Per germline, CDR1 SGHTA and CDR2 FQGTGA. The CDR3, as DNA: TGTGCCAGCAGCCCGACTAGCGGGATCACAGATACGCAGTATTTT. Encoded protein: CASSPTSGITDTQYF.

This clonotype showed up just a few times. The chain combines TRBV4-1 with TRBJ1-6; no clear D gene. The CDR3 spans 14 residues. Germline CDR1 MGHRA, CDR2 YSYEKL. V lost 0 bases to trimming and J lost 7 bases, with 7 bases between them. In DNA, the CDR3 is TGCGCCAGCAGCCAAGAGGGAGGGAATTCACCCCTCCACTTT. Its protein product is CASSQEGGNSPLHF.

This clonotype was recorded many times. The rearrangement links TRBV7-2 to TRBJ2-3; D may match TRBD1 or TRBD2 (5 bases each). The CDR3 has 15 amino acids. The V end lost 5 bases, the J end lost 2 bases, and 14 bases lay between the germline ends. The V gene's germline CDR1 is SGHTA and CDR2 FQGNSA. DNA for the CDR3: TGTGCCAGCAGCCTTATCGAGGGGTACACAGATACGCAGTATTTT. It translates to CASSLIEGYTDTQYF.

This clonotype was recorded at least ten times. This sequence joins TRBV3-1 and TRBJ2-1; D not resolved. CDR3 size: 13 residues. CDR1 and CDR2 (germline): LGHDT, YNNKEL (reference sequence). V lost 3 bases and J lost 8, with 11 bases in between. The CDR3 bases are TGTGCCAGCAGCCAGGGCCTCCTCTATGAGCAGTTCTTC. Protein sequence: CASSQGLLYEQFF.

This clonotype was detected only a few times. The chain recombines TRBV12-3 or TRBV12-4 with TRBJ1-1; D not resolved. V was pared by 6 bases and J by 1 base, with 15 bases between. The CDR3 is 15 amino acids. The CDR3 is CASSRVPDRNTEAFF. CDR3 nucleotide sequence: TGTGCCAGCAGCCGTGTCCCTGATCGGAACACTGAAGCTTTCTTT.

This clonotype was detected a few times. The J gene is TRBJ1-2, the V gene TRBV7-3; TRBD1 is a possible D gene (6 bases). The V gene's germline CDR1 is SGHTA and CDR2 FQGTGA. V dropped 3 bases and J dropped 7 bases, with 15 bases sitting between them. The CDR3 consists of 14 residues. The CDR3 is CASSLRGGRGGYTF. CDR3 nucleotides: TGTGCCAGCAGCTTGCGGGGGGGGCGGGGTGGCTACACCTTC.